Listed here are 5 T cell receptor beta chains from one sample, sequenced in a study of blood T cell repertoires in COVID-19. Libraries were prepared by immunoSEQ multiplex PCR; TCRdb keeps only in-frame clonotypes and omits some of them. The repertoire holds 250,000 to 400,000 clones, with around nine tenths as singletons. The source material was peripheral blood. These receptors were obtained from a man aged 50 to 59 with active or convalescent COVID-19.

The V gene is TRBV2, the J gene TRBJ1-4; weak D call: TRBD1 (6 bases). Germline V CDR1 and CDR2: SNHLY, FYNNEI. The CDR3 extends over 13 amino acids. The ends were cut back, 6 bases at V and 11 bases at J, with 16 bases in the middle. The chain's CDR3 is CASRGAGWLKLFF. In nucleotides, the CDR3 is TGTGCCAGCAGGGGGGCAGGATGGTTGAAACTGTTTTTT.

This clone was detected once. The gene calls are TRBV5-1 and TRBJ2-3, with 7 bases lining up with TRBD2. The germline V gene has CDR1 SGHRS and CDR2 YFSETQ. The CDR3 runs 16 residues. V lost 0 bases to trimming and J lost 0 bases; unmatched junction nucleotides: 4. The CDR3 nucleotides are TGCGCCAGCAGCTTGGGATCTAGCGGTAGCACAGATACGCAGTATTTT. As protein: CASSLGSSGSTDTQYF.

V usage is TRBV7-9 and J usage is TRBJ1-3; no reliable D call. Trimming stripped 5 bases from V and 3 bases from J, with 17 bases between. Germline lookup yields CDR1 SEHNR and CDR2 FQNEAQ (reference sequence). This CDR3 contains 16 residues. CDR3 residues: CASSPRRGFDGNTIYF. Written as DNA, the CDR3 is TGTGCCAGCAGCCCCCGTCGCGGATTCGATGGAAACACCATATATTTT.

The chain joins TRBV6-5 to TRBJ2-2; TRBD1 agrees at 11 bases. V lost 5 bases to trimming and J lost 4 bases; unmatched junction nucleotides: 3. The CDR3 sequence is 15 residues long. Germline V gene lookup returns CDR1 MNHEY and CDR2 SVGAGI. CDR3 bases: TGTGCCAGCAGTCCGGGACAGGGGGTCACCGGGGAGCTGTTTTTT. This encodes CASSPGQGVTGELFF.

This clone has a handful of counts. The chain uses TRBV5-1 and TRBJ2-5; 7 nucleotides align to TRBD1. This CDR3 is 13 amino acids long. Germline V gene lookup returns CDR1 SGHRS and CDR2 YFSETQ. J lost 5 bases, V lost 4 bases, and 5 bases had no gene match. CDR3 nucleotide sequence: TGCGCCAGCAGCGTAGGGGGCGGGGAGACCCAGTACTTC. It yields the protein CASSVGGGETQYF.